This record concerns one T cell receptor beta chain sequence. The specificity of this receptor is unknown. Qualities for individual bases were not recorded, and no much larger clone is one base off. This sample stems from a study of beta chain features in type 1 diabetes (dated by TCRdb to the late 2010s). Context from the whole study: Mean age, gender distribution, total cell number and subset yield did not differ between patients and healthy donors. A total of about 99,000,000 sorted cells were examined across all samples, and RNA yield correlated strongly with the number of cells per subset. The study compared the TCRB repertoires of sorted circulating CD4+ T cell subsets in recently diagnosed type 1 diabetes patients with those in matched healthy donors. Whereas all 30 or so donors provided naive and central memory subsets, regulatory and stem cell-like memory subsets were isolated from just 8 patients and roughly eight healthy donors.

Points the paper makes about the study in general: The naive, central memory and regulatory TCRB repertoires appeared to resemble one another more closely among patients than among healthy donors. Because cDNA was sequenced instead of genomic DNA, highly expressing activated cells could be over-represented, though the groups showed no difference in activation or CD3 levels. Because small numbers of individuals were included in the HLA sub-analyses, any influence of HLA type on TCRB rearrangement was left unresolved. Type 1 diabetes patients showed a moderate but significant shortening of TCRB CDR3 length in all four CD4+ subsets. PCR may preferentially amplify shorter templates, but because patient and control samples were amplified and corrected together, any resulting skew would affect both groups equally. Patients with type 1 diabetes made fewer insertions and deleted more nucleotides at VDJ recombination sites, implying thymic rearrangement abnormalities.

The entire amount of isolated RNA was reverse transcribed using the High Capacity cDNA Reverse Transcription Kit, so the sequenced TCRB transcripts were expressed ones. Naive, central memory and regulatory T cell samples underwent deep immunoSEQ sequencing, averaging about 3.57 million total reads per sample. Sorted cells were lysed in RLT buffer, and RNA was extracted using DNase-treated RNeasy Micro or Mini kits according to cell number. Each cell subset was processed on its own to prevent cross-contamination, while patient and healthy donor samples were processed together. TCRB sequences were amplified from cDNA with the immunoSEQ multiplex PCR, producing 87-bp fragments spanning the CDR3 region. Amplicons were sequenced on the Illumina HiSeq platform. The source study handled its data this way. Synthetic template baselines were used to correct PCR bias computationally, reads within Hamming distance 2 were collapsed together, and singletons that could not be merged were discarded. Reads were aligned to IMGT to assign V, D and J genes, CDR3 length, and insertions or deletions at six rearrangement sites. Within each subset, clonotype counts were normalized to sorted cell number, and only after that were true diversity and Gini coefficients computed with the tcR R package. Repertoire sharing was quantified using the overlap coefficient calculated on TCRB nucleotide sequences. Out-of-frame TCRB sequences from naive cells were analyzed as a proxy for the pre-selection repertoire. Drawn from immuneACCESS, this table holds only the in-frame rearrangements with V and J called that TCRdb kept. Clones are partly lost; checked studies trace under half to an unresolved V gene and leave the rest unexplained. V and J calls plus clone size are reproduced from that table; the DNA served to infer D and trimming. The sample data list hundreds of thousands of clones, and about 15% of these were observed just once. Less than 0.02% of the sample is taken by the ten largest.

From its cysteine to its phenylalanine, the CDR3 spans 13 amino acids. Only CDR3 DNA is held: 39 bases, read in frame from base 1. The trim is 6 bases for V and 6 bases for J, with a gap of 15 bases between the germline ends. The CDR1 and CDR2 encoded by the germline V gene are SNHLY and FYNNEI. Each donor gave one peripheral blood draw, approximately 110 mL on average, collected into heparinised tubes. A BD FACSAria II and a panel including CD45RO, CCR7, CD25, CD127, CD95 and CD27 were used to sort naive, central memory, regulatory and stem cell-like memory CD4+ T cells. A purity above 98% was achieved for all sorted populations. Right away, PBMCs were isolated by Lymphoprep density gradient centrifugation and were stained directly, with no culture step. So that batch effects would be minimized, each experiment stained and sorted samples in pairs, pairing one healthy donor with one patient.

Sequenced material: naive CD4+ T cells from blood. Taken with the paper, the label for cell subset or site translates to: true naive CD4+ T cells. The chain links TRBV2 with TRBJ2-7; the D gene is perhaps TRBD2, on 5 matching bases. The receptor was isolated from a young man with type 1 diabetes. The DNA sequence is as follows: TGTGCCAGCAGCCGGACTGAAACGGGCGAGCAGTACTTC. Its translation reads: CASSRTETGEQYF.